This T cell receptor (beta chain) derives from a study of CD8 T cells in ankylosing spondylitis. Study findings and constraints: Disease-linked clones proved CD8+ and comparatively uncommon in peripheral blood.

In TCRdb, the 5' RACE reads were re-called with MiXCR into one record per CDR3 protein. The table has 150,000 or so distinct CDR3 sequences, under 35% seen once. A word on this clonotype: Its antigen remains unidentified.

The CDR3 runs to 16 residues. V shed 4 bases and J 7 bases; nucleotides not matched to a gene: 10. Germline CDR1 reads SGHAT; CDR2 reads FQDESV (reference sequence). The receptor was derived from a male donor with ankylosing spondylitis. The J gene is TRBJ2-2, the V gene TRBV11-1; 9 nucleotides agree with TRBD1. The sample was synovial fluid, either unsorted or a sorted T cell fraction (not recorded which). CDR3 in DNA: TGTGCCAGCAGCTCCGGGACAGGGCCATCGGGCGGGGAGCTGTTTTTT. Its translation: CASSSGTGPSGGELFF. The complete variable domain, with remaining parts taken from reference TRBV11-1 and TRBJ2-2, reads EAEVAQSPRYKITEKSQAVAFWCDPISGHATLYWYRQILGQGPELLVQFQDESVVDDSQLPKDRFSAERLKGVDSTLKIQPAELGDSAMYLCASSSGTGPSGGELFFGEGSRLTVL.